The present T cell receptor (beta chain) was sequenced within a study of cytomegalovirus exposure and HLA in healthy donors. The study, taken as a whole, reports: The study carried out a later analysis of TCR beta sequences. It associated some 18,000 of them with specific HLA alleles at a false discovery rate of 0.05. Later, an analysis found that common viral pathogens appeared to be linked with several of the most significant clusters.

PCR involved 60 Vbeta and 13 Jbeta primers. Here immunoSEQ multiplex PCR was the method, and the copy in TCRdb shows in-frame clones only, minus some. Altogether 150,000 to 200,000 clones are present, approximately 85% being singletons, with the ten largest covering under 3%. This clone was found a few times. Its cognate antigen is unknown. The germline V gene encodes CDR1 MDHEN and CDR2 SYDVKM. The V gene end was trimmed by 7 bases and the J gene end by 8 bases; junction bases not matched to a gene: 8. CDR3 size: 13 residues. V and J are TRBV28 and TRBJ2-4; 7 bases match TRBD1. The source is a woman aged 45-59 years in good health and CMV-seronegative. Sequencing was carried out using PBMCs. CDR3 region: CASIDRDADIQYF. The DNA for the CDR3 is TGTGCCAGCATTGACAGGGATGCAGACATTCAGTACTTC.